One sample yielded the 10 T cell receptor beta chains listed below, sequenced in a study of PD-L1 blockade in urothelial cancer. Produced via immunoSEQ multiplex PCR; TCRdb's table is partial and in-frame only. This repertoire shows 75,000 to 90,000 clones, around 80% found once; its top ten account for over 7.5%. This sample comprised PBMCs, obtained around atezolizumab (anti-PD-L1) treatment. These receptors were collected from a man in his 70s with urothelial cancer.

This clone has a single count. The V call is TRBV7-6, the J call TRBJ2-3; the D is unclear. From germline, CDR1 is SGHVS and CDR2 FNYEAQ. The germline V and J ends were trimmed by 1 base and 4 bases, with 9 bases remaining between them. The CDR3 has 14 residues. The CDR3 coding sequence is TGTGCCAGCAGCTTAGTAGCAGATTCAGATACGCAGTATTTT. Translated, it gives CASSLVADSDTQYF.

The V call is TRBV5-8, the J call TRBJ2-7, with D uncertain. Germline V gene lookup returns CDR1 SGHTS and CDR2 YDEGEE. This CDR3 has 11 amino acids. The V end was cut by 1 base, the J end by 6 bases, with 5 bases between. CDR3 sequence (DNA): TGTGCCAGCAGCTTGCGGGTCGAGCAGTACTTC. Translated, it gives CASSLRVEQYF.

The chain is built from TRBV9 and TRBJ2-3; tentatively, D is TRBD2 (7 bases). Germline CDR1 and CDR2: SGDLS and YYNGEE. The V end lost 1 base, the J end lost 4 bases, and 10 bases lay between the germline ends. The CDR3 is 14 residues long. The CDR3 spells CASSVSGGPDTQYF. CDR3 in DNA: TGTGCCAGCAGCGTATCCGGGGGGCCAGATACGCAGTATTTT.

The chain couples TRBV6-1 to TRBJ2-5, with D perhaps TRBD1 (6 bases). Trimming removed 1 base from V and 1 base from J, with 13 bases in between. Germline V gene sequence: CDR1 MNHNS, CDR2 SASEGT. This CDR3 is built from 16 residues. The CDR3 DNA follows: TGTGCCAGCAGTGAAGACAGGGTAGGGCCCCAAGAGACCCAGTACTTC. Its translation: CASSEDRVGPQETQYF.

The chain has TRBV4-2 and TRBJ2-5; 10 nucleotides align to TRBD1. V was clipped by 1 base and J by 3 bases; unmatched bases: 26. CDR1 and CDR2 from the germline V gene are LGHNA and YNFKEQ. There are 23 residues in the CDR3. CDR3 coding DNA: TGTGCCAGCAGCCAAGCCAAAGACAGGGGGCGTCTTTCAGGGCTATACGCCGAAGAGACCCAGTACTTC. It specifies CASSQAKDRGRLSGLYAEETQYF.

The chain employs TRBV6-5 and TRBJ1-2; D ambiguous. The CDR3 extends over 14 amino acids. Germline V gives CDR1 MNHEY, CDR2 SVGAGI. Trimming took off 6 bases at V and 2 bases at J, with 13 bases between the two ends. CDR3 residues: CASSRSRENYGYTF. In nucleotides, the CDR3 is TGTGCCAGCAGCCGATCTCGGGAAAACTATGGCTACACCTTC.

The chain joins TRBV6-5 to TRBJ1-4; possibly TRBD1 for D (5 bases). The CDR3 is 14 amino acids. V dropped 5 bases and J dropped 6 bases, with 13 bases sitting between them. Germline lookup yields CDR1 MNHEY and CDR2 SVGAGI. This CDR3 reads CASSNQGGDEKLFF. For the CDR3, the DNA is TGTGCCAGCAGTAACCAGGGTGGGGATGAAAAACTGTTTTTT.

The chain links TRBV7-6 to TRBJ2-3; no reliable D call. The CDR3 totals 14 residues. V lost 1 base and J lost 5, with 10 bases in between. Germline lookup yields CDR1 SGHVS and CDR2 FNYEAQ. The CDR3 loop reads CASSLVLPGDTQYF. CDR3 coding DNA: TGTGCCAGCAGCTTAGTCCTCCCGGGAGATACGCAGTATTTT.

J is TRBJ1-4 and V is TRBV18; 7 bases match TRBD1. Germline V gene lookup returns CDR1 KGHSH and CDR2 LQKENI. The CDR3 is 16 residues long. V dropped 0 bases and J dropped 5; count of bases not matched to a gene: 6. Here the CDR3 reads CASSPPNSGQNEKLFF. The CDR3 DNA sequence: TGTGCCAGCTCACCACCAAACTCGGGACAGAATGAAAAACTGTTTTTT.

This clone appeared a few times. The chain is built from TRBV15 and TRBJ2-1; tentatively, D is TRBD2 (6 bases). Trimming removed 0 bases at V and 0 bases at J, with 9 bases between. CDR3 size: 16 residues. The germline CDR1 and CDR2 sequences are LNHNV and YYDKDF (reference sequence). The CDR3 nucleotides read TGTGCCACCAGCAGAGATATCGGGGGCTCCTACAATGAGCAGTTCTTC. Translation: CATSRDIGGSYNEQFF.